These T cell receptor beta chains were read from a single sample in a study of Ad26.COV2.S vaccination and SARS-CoV-2 variants. Libraries were prepared by immunoSEQ multiplex PCR; TCRdb keeps only in-frame clonotypes and omits some of them. The sample comprises about 390,000 clones, more than 85% of which are singletons, and roughly 3% rests with the top ten. The input for sequencing was peripheral blood, taken in a trial of Ad26.COV2.S vaccine versus placebo. The receptor set was obtained from a person aged 18-60 years who received the Ad26.COV2.S COVID-19 vaccine or a placebo. The CDR3 runs from the conserved cysteine through the conserved F or W. The D gene is left open where the match is weak.

TRBJ1-5 TRBV19 NA 15 CASSIGGRGNQPQHF TGTGCCAGTAGTATCGGAGGGAGGGGCAATCAGCCCCAGCATTTT
TRBJ2-7 TRBV7-2 NA 13 CASSLGRGWEQYF TGTGCCAGCAGCTTAGGGAGAGGATGGGAGCAGTACTTC
TRBJ2-7 TRBV5-6 NA 14 CASSLIGAPYEQYF TGTGCCAGCAGCTTGATCGGGGCTCCTTACGAGCAGTACTTC
TRBJ1-1 TRBV7-9 NA 16 CASSLGTEGLNTEAFF TGTGCCAGCAGCTTAGGGACGGAGGGACTGAACACTGAAGCTTTCTTT
TRBJ1-1 TRBV5-1 TRBD1 15 CASSFRTGGNTEAFF TGCGCCAGCAGCTTTCGTACAGGGGGGAACACTGAAGCTTTCTTT
TRBJ1-1 TRBV7-9 NA 17 CASSLVFRRGDDTEAFF TGTGCCAGCAGCTTAGTTTTCCGGCGCGGGGATGACACTGAAGCTTTCTTT
TRBJ1-5 TRBV4-1 NA 17 CASSQTNDRIYNQPQHF TGCGCCAGCAGCCAAACCAATGACCGGATATACAATCAGCCCCAGCATTTT
TRBJ2-6 TRBV4-3 NA 19 CASSQRTGTVDSGANVLTF TGCGCCAGCAGCCAGAGGACCGGGACCGTGGACTCTGGGGCCAACGTCCTGACTTTC
TRBJ1-2 TRBV4-1 NA 16 CASSQVGQYPIYGYTF TGCGCCAGCAGCCAAGTAGGACAGTATCCCATTTATGGCTACACCTTC
TRBJ2-7 TRBV20-1 NA 11 CSATDIYEQYF TGCAGTGCTACAGATATCTACGAGCAGTACTTC
TRBJ1-6 TRBV5-1 NA 15 CASSRTDKRNSPLHF TGCGCCAGCAGCAGAACGGACAAGAGAAATTCACCCCTCCACTTT
TRBJ1-4 TRBV7-8 NA 15 CASSLTLQTNEKLFF TGTGCCAGCAGCTTAACCCTCCAAACTAATGAAAAACTGTTTTTT
TRBJ2-1 TRBV28 TRBD2 18 CASSSKTGLATTYNEQFF TGTGCCAGCAGTTCCAAAACGGGACTAGCGACAACCTACAATGAGCAGTTCTTC
TRBJ2-7 TRBV5-1 TRBD2 14 CASSLAGASGEQYF TGCGCCAGCAGCCTAGCGGGGGCCAGCGGGGAGCAGTACTTC
TRBJ1-6 TRBV3-1/TRBV3-2 NA 13 CASSPSEVSPLHF TGTGCCAGCAGCCCTTCGGAGGTTTCACCCCTCCACTTT
TRBJ2-1 TRBV10-1 TRBD2 15 CASSFGTSGFNEQFF TGCGCCAGCAGTTTCGGGACTAGCGGGTTCAATGAGCAGTTCTTC
TRBJ2-1 TRBV24-1 NA 12 CATSDLGNEQFF TGTGCCACCAGTGATTTAGGTAATGAGCAGTTCTTC
TRBJ2-2 TRBV7-2 NA 15 CASRLTNERTGELFF TGTGCCAGCAGACTCACGAATGAGAGGACCGGGGAGCTGTTTTTT
TRBJ1-4 TRBV12-5 NA 14 CASGSSGVGEKLFF TGTGCTAGTGGTTCTTCAGGGGTAGGTGAAAAACTGTTTTTT
TRBJ1-1 TRBV5-1 NA 14 CASRDRVMNTEAFF TGCGCCAGTAGGGATCGGGTTATGAACACTGAAGCTTTCTTT